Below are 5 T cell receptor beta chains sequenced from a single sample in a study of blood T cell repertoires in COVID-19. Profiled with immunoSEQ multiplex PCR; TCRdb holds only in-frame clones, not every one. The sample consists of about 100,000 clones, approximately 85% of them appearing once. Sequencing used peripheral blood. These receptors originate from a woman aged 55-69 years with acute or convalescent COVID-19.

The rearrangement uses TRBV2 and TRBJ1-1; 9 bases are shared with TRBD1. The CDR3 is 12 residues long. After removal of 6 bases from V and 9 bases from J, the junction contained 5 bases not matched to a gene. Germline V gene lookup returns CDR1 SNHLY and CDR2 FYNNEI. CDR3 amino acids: CASSPGTGKAFF. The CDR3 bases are TGTGCCAGCAGCCCCGGGACAGGGAAAGCTTTCTTT.

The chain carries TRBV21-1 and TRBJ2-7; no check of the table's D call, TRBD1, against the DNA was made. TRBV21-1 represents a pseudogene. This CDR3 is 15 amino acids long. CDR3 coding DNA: TGTGCCAGCATTACCGGGACAGTAATCTCCTACGAGCAGTACTTC. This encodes CASITGTVISYEQYF.

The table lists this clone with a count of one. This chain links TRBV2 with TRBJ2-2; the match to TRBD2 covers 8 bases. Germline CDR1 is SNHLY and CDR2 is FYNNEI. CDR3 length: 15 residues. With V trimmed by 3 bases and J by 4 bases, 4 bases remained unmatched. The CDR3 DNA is TGTGCCAGCAGTGATGGTCTAGCGGGCACCGGGGAGCTGTTTTTT. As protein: CASSDGLAGTGELFF.

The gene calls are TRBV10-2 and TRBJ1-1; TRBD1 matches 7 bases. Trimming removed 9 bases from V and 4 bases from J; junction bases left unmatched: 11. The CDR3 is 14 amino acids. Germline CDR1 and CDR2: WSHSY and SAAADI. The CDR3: CASTSGGGVTEAFF. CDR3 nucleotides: TGCGCCAGTACCTCAGGGGGTGGGGTCACTGAAGCTTTCTTT.

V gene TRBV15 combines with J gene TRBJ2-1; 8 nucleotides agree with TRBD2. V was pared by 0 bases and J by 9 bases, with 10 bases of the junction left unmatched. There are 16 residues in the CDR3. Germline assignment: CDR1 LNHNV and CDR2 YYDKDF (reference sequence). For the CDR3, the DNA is TGTGCCACCAGCAGAGATGACGGGAGGGCCTTGGGTGAGCAGTTCTTC. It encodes CATSRDDGRALGEQFF.